The present entry profiles one T cell receptor beta chain with its context. The data were taken from a study of blood T cell repertoires in COVID-19. Per germline, CDR1 SQVTM and CDR2 ANQGSEA. Trimming left V 6 bases short and J 6 bases short, with 9 bases between. The CDR3 is 10 residues long. Participants were aged roughly 18 to 89 years from about two dozen US areas. Participants reported their clinical history, and cohort assignment relied on those reports. Methods used by the authors: How many nucleated cells were present was estimated from reference gene primer amplification. Measured with immunoSEQ multiplex PCR; TCRdb has only the in-frame clones, and not every one. The V and J calls and clone size were taken over from that table, and D and trimming were inferred from the DNA. The sample lists about 330,000 clones, around 87% occurring once.

This TCR was sampled from a woman aged 25 to 39 who had recovered from COVID-19. V is TRBV29-1 and J is TRBJ2-7; unclear D gene. The sequenced sample consisted of PBMCs or T cells enriched from blood (not recorded which). The CDR3 DNA sequence: TGCAGCGTCTACGCCGGCGAGCAGTACTTC. Translated: CSVYAGEQYF.